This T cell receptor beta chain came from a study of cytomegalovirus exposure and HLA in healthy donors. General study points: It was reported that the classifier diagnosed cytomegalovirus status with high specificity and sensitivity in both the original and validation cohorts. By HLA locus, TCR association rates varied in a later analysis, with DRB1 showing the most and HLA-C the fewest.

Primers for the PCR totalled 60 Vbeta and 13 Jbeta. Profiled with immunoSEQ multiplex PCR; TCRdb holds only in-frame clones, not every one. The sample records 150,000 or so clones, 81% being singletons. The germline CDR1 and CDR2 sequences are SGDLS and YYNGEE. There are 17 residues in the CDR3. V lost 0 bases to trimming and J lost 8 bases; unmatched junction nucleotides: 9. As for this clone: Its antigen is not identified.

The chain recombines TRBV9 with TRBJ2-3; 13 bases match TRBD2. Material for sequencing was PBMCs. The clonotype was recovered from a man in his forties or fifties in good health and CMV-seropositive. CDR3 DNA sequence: TGTGCCAGCAGCGTAGAAGGGACTAGCGGGATTATTGGTACGCAGTATTTT. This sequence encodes CASSVEGTSGIIGTQYF.